This T cell receptor beta chain is from a study of T cells after yellow fever vaccination. Study-wide context: Low-cell-number fractions underwent preparation using SMART-Seq v4 Ultra Low Input.

This clonotype came up many times. Its cognate antigen is unknown. Study observations and caveats: The CD4 and CD8 compartments had a small share of their clonotypes in common. In post-booster samples, most primary-vaccination clones reappeared (approximately 97% CD4, nearly 90% CD8).

UMIs were added to TCR cDNA along with a universal primer site when it was made by 5'RACE template switching. Using its own MiXCR run on the 5' RACE reads, TCRdb lists one record per CDR3 protein. There are 230,000 or so distinct CDR3 sequences in the sample; roughly 6.2% occur only once, and more than 1% lies in the top ten. The receptor comes from a man younger than 45 who received the YFV17D yellow fever vaccine. Specimen: CD4+ T cells sorted from PBMCs, collected on the day of the yellow fever booster vaccination.

CDR3 sequence: CASREGARDQPQHF. DNA of the CDR3: TGCGCCAGCAGGGAGGGGGCTAGGGATCAGCCCCAGCATTTT. The chain recombines TRBV10-2 with TRBJ1-5; 7 positions match TRBD1. The CDR3 is 14 residues long. Germline loops: CDR1 WSHSY, CDR2 SAAADI. V lost 6 bases, J lost 5 bases, and 7 bases stayed unmatched.